This T cell receptor (beta chain) was found in a study of blood T cell repertoires in COVID-19. Study in general: COVID-19 samples from acute and convalescent phases originated in the United States, Italy and Spain. The cDNA or gDNA used as material had been derived from T cells, B-cell-depleted T cells, or PBMCs.

V gave up 6 bases and J gave up 8 bases, with 17 bases separating them. Germline V lookup: CDR1 SEHNR, CDR2 FQNEAQ (reference sequence). CDR3 length equals 14 residues. Data came from immunoSEQ multiplex PCR; TCRdb stores just in-frame clones and leaves some out. The sample holds fewer than 75,000 clones; over 90% are singletons and the top ten take roughly 4.5%. This receptor was identified in a man between 50 and 59 years old with active COVID-19. The chain employs TRBV7-9 and TRBJ2-1; D is perhaps TRBD1 (7 bases). The sample taken for sequencing was peripheral blood. The CDR3 sequence is CASSTQGGGDEQFF. The CDR3 DNA reads TGTGCCAGCAGTACCCAGGGGGGTGGCGATGAGCAGTTCTTC.